These 3 T cell receptor beta chains were sequenced from one sample in a study of control samples from healthy donors and cancer patients (dated by TCRdb to the early 2020s). Library generation was performed with the immunoSEQ multiplex PCR assay. Sourced from immuneACCESS, this table was stored by TCRdb with only in-frame sequences that have V and J called. A share of the clones is absent; for the studies checked, an unresolved V gene accounts for under half, and the remainder has no known explanation. The sample table holds fewer than 200,000 clones, of which more than 90% were seen once. About 1.4% of the sample is taken by the ten largest. The sequenced material came from blood. These receptors all stem from a man aged 25 to 40 in good health.

In its sample, this clone was seen once. The chain uses TRBV4-1 and TRBJ2-5; unclear D gene. Trimming cost V 0 bases and J 1 base, with 12 bases left between them. This CDR3 is built from 16 residues. Germline V gene sequence: CDR1 MGHRA, CDR2 YSYEKL. The DNA of the CDR3 is TGCGCCAGCAGCCAAGATGGCAGCCCCCCCCAAGAGACCCAGTACTTC. Translation gives CASSQDGSPPQETQYF.

The V call is TRBV18, the J call TRBJ1-6; the D is unclear. V gave up 2 bases and J gave up 0 bases, with 11 bases separating them. The CDR3 consists of 17 residues. The germline CDR1 and CDR2 sequences are KGHSH and LQKENI. CDR3 sequence reads: CASSPVEGSSYNSPLHF. The CDR3 nucleotides are TGTGCCAGCTCACCAGTGGAGGGTAGCTCCTATAATTCACCCCTCCACTTT.

V and J are TRBV7-9 and TRBJ2-5; D not resolved. Looked up from germline, CDR1 is SEHNR and CDR2 is FQNEAQ (reference sequence). V gave up 4 bases and J gave up 1 base, with 10 bases separating them. CDR3 length: 14 amino acids. The CDR3 is CASSSIRVQETQYF. CDR3 in DNA: TGTGCCAGCAGCTCAATCCGGGTCCAAGAGACCCAGTACTTC.